The clone carrying this T cell receptor beta chain was seen a few times. Original methodology: Cell counts per sample came from amplifying reference gene primers. Clones were read by immunoSEQ multiplex PCR, and TCRdb kept only the in-frame ones, dropping some. For V, J and clone size, that table is used; D and trimming come from the DNA. The sample consists of roughly 300,000 clones, 70% to 90% of them appearing once. J lost 7 bases, V lost 0 bases, and 5 bases had no gene match. The germline V gene encodes CDR1 PRHDT and CDR2 FYEKMQ (reference sequence). The CDR3 runs to 15 residues. The data were obtained in a study of blood T cell repertoires in COVID-19. As for the study in general: The United States, Italy and Spain provided the acute and convalescent COVID-19 samples. In each case, the material was cDNA or gDNA derived from T cells, B-cell-depleted T cells, or PBMCs.

This receptor was obtained from a woman aged 40 to 50 with acute COVID-19. The sequencing input was PBMCs or T cells enriched from blood (not recorded which). The rearrangement joins TRBV13 to TRBJ1-5, with 8 bases lining up with TRBD1. CDR3 amino acids: CASSLGRSGGQPQHF. CDR3 nucleotide sequence: TGTGCCAGCAGCTTAGGCCGGTCAGGGGGCCAGCCCCAGCATTTT.